These 26 T cell receptor beta chains share one sample of origin, sequenced in a study of shared clonotypes between healthy human individuals. Libraries were prepared by immunoSEQ multiplex PCR; TCRdb keeps only in-frame clonotypes and omits some of them. The sample yields roughly 2,300,000 clones, under 95% seen once. Sequenced: naive CD4+ T cells from PBMCs. Specified subset: CD45RA+ positively selected. The receptors stem from a man between 18 and 35 years old in good health. Some clones in this sample may be carry-over from other donors' samples.

The chain joins TRBV29-1 to TRBJ2-5; D possibly uses TRBD1 or TRBD2 (5 bases each). CDR1 is SQVTM and CDR2 is ANQGSEA in the germline V gene. V was shortened by 3 bases and J by 4 bases, with 12 bases between the two germline ends. The CDR3 is 13 residues long. CDR3 sequence: CSVESSGGETQYF. CDR3 bases: TGCAGCGTTGAGAGTTCTGGGGGAGAGACCCAGTACTTC.

This sequence joins TRBV5-1 and TRBJ2-1, with D unclear. Germline V gene lookup returns CDR1 SGHRS and CDR2 YFSETQ. V dropped 2 bases and J dropped 0 bases, with 9 bases sitting between them. The CDR3 has 15 amino acids. The CDR3 bases are TGCGCCAGCAGCTTCTCTCAGTACTCCTACAATGAGCAGTTCTTC. Amino acid sequence: CASSFSQYSYNEQFF.

The genes are TRBV30 and TRBJ2-2; a possible D gene is TRBD1 (7 bases). Trimming removed 3 bases from V and 13 bases from J, with 21 bases in between. Germline values: CDR1 GTSNPN, CDR2 SVGIG (reference sequence). The CDR3 is 14 amino acids. CDR3 sequence reads: CAWSADRRDPTLFF. The CDR3, as DNA: TGTGCCTGGAGCGCGGACAGGAGGGACCCCACGCTGTTTTTT. Using reference TRBV30 and TRBJ2-2 for the parts outside the CDR3, the full variable domain is SQTIHQWPATLVQPVGSPLSLECTVEGTSNPNLYWYRQAAGRGLQLLFYSVGIGQISSEVPQNLSASRPQDRQFILSSKKLLLSDSGFYLCAWSADRRDPTLFFGEGSRLTVL.

In nucleotides, the CDR3 is TGTGCCAGCAGCTTAGACCGGTACAATGAGCAGTTCTTC. Encoded protein: CASSLDRYNEQFF. The V and J genes are TRBV7-9 and TRBJ2-1; D not resolved. Germline values: CDR1 SEHNR, CDR2 FQNEAQ (reference sequence). Trimming took off 1 base at V and 4 bases at J, with 5 bases between the two ends. The CDR3 is 13 amino acids. Drawing the rest from reference TRBV7-9 and TRBJ2-1, the complete variable domain is DTGVSQNPRHKITKRGQNVTFRCDPISEHNRLYWYRQTLGQGPEFLTYFQNEAQLEKSRLLSDRFSAERPKGSFSTLEIQRTEQGDSAMYLCASSLDRYNEQFFGPGTRLTVL.

J is TRBJ1-2 and V is TRBV10-3; D not resolved. Germline V gene sequence: CDR1 ENHRY, CDR2 SYGVKD. V was pared by 8 bases and J by 1 base, with 8 bases between. The CDR3 covers 12 residues. The CDR3 DNA follows: TGTGCCATCGGTCAGAGTAACTATGGCTACACCTTC. This gives the protein CAIGQSNYGYTF.

The rearrangement uses TRBV10-3 and TRBJ2-1; weak D call: TRBD2 (5 bases). The ends were cut back, 6 bases at V and 5 bases at J, with 11 bases in the middle. The germline V gene has CDR1 ENHRY and CDR2 SYGVKD. The CDR3 is 13 residues long. CDR3 sequence: CAIRDSPNNEQFF. CDR3 coding DNA: TGTGCCATCAGGGACTCCCCGAACAATGAGCAGTTCTTC.

The V gene is TRBV6-6, the J gene TRBJ2-7; D assignment may be TRBD1 or TRBD2 (5 bases each). Trimming took off 2 bases at V and 5 bases at J, with 19 bases between the two ends. Germline CDR1 MNHNY, CDR2 SVGAGI (reference sequence). The CDR3 has 16 amino acids. The CDR3 here is CASSYAPGTGIDEQYF. Written as DNA, the CDR3 is TGTGCCAGCAGTTACGCTCCCGGGACGGGGATTGACGAGCAGTACTTC.

CDR3 loop: CASSLGTGTGYTF. For the CDR3, the DNA is TGTGCCAGCAGCCTTGGGACAGGGACAGGCTACACCTTC. This chain uses TRBV5-8 with TRBJ1-2; 9 bases line up with TRBD1. V lost 4 bases and J lost 8; bases outside the gene matches: 6. The CDR3 totals 13 residues. In germline, CDR1 is SGHTS, CDR2 YDEGEE.

The chain is built from TRBV9 and TRBJ2-5; D unclear. This CDR3 is built from 13 residues. Looked up from germline, CDR1 is SGDLS and CDR2 is YYNGEE. Between the trimmed V and J ends, which lost 4 bases and 3 bases, there was a span of 10 bases. In DNA form, the CDR3 reads TGTGCCAGCAGCCCAGGACGGAAAGAGACCCAGTACTTC. Encoded protein: CASSPGRKETQYF.

The chain employs TRBV5-1 and TRBJ2-2, with D perhaps matching TRBD2 (6 bases). The CDR3 extends over 14 amino acids. The V gene lost 4 bases and the J gene lost 4 bases, with 11 bases spanning the gap. Germline V gene lookup returns CDR1 SGHRS and CDR2 YFSETQ. DNA of the CDR3: TGCGCCAGCAGCCCGGGACTTTCCACCGGGGAGCTGTTTTTT. Its translation: CASSPGLSTGELFF.

The chain is built from TRBV7-9 and TRBJ1-2; the D gene is possibly TRBD1 (5 bases). Germline CDR1 is SEHNR and CDR2 is FQNEAQ (reference sequence). Trimming stripped 1 base from V and 0 bases from J, with 15 bases between. CDR3 length: 17 residues. CDR3 protein: CASSLGLGRGPNYGYTF. The CDR3 coding sequence is TGTGCCAGCAGCTTAGGGCTGGGAAGGGGCCCTAACTATGGCTACACCTTC. The full variable domain, with the rest looked up from reference TRBV7-9 and TRBJ1-2, is DTGVSQNPRHKITKRGQNVTFRCDPISEHNRLYWYRQTLGQGPEFLTYFQNEAQLEKSRLLSDRFSAERPKGSFSTLEIQRTEQGDSAMYLCASSLGLGRGPNYGYTFGSGTRLTVV.

The V call is TRBV9, the J call TRBJ2-5; D perhaps matches TRBD2 (5 bases). V lost 4 bases and J lost 0, with 10 bases in between. The CDR3 loop spans 14 amino acids. Looked up from germline, CDR1 is SGDLS and CDR2 is YYNGEE. In DNA, the CDR3 is TGTGCCAGCAGCCCTTCGGACTACCAAGAGACCCAGTACTTC. Residues: CASSPSDYQETQYF. The full variable domain, its missing parts supplied by reference TRBV9 and TRBJ2-5, is DSGVTQTPKHLITATGQRVTLRCSPRSGDLSVYWYQQSLDQGLQFLIQYYNGEERAKGNILERFSAQQFPDLHSELNLSSLELGDSALYFCASSPSDYQETQYFGPGTRLLVL.

The genes are TRBV27 and TRBJ2-1; D gene uncertain. Germline CDR1 is MNHEY and CDR2 is SMNVEV (reference sequence). Trimming stripped 2 bases from V and 2 bases from J, with 10 bases between. CDR3 length equals 15 residues. The CDR3 nucleotides are TGTGCCAGCAGTTTAAGTAGACGAGCCTACAATGAGCAGTTCTTC. Its protein is CASSLSRRAYNEQFF.

This sequence joins TRBV7-2 and TRBJ1-2, with 11 bases fitting TRBD1. The CDR3 sequence is 14 residues long. The germline gives CDR1 SGHTA, CDR2 FQGNSA. Losses at the gene ends were 4 bases for V and 2 bases for J; bases not matched to a gene: 0. The CDR3 spells CASSWTGGNYGYTF. CDR3 in DNA: TGTGCCAGCAGCTGGACAGGGGGCAACTATGGCTACACCTTC.

This clone has only one observation. The chain links TRBV5-1 to TRBJ2-5, with D unresolved. Trimming cost V 3 bases and J 3 bases, with 6 bases left between them. Germline V gene data show CDR1 as SGHRS and CDR2 as YFSETQ. The CDR3 extends over 12 amino acids. As DNA, the CDR3 is TGCGCCAGCAGCTCCCCTAAAGAGACCCAGTACTTC. Residues: CASSSPKETQYF.

The chain employs TRBV11-3 and TRBJ2-5, with D possibly matching TRBD2 (5 bases). Trimming took off 1 base at V and 4 bases at J, with 16 bases between the two ends. The CDR3 contains 16 residues. Germline V CDR1 and CDR2: SGHNT, YENEEA. CDR3 amino acids: CASSLGRSEEIETQYF. The CDR3 bases are TGTGCCAGCAGCTTAGGGAGGTCCGAGGAAATAGAGACCCAGTACTTC.

The rearrangement uses TRBV5-4 and TRBJ2-5; 7 bases fit TRBD1. The CDR3 length is 15 residues. Germline V CDR1 and CDR2: SGHNT, YYREEE (reference sequence). Germline trimming cut 0 bases from V and 2 bases from J; bases unmatched to any gene: 4. Here the CDR3 reads CASSLEGQPQETQYF. The CDR3 DNA is TGTGCCAGCAGCTTGGAGGGACAGCCACAAGAGACCCAGTACTTC.

The V gene is TRBV30, the J gene TRBJ1-1, with 8 bases matching TRBD1. Trimming took 7 bases from V and 4 from J; bases not matched to a gene: 5. There are 12 residues in the CDR3. Per the germline V gene, CDR1 is GTSNPN and CDR2 is SVGIG (reference sequence). CDR3 residues: CASGQASTEAFF. Here the CDR3 DNA reads TGTGCCTCGGGACAGGCGAGCACTGAAGCTTTCTTT.

The CDR3 nucleotides are TGTGCCAGCAGCTCGGGACAGGGCTCCTACAATGAGCAGTTCTTC. It specifies CASSSGQGSYNEQFF. V and J are TRBV7-3 and TRBJ2-1; TRBD1 aligns across 9 bases. CDR1 is SGHTA, CDR2 FQGTGA, per germline. This CDR3 contains 15 residues. J gave up 0 bases and V 4 bases, and 1 base lay outside the gene matches.

The rearrangement joins TRBV10-3 to TRBJ2-4; D remains unclear. From germline, CDR1 is ENHRY and CDR2 SYGVKD. The CDR3 has 14 amino acids. V shed 3 bases and J shed 4 bases, with 10 bases lying between them. The CDR3 DNA reads as TGTGCCATCAGTGACAGTGGGCAGAAAAACATTCAGTACTTC. Translated: CAISDSGQKNIQYF.

The J gene is TRBJ1-2, the V gene TRBV28, with a tentative D call TRBD1 (6 bases). The germline V gene encodes CDR1 MDHEN and CDR2 SYDVKM. The CDR3 has 14 residues. V lost 2 bases, J lost 6 bases, and 13 bases lay in between. CDR3 sequence: CASSLAGGANGYTF. The CDR3 DNA is TGTGCCAGCAGTTTAGCGGGGGGCGCGAATGGCTACACCTTC.

For the CDR3, the DNA is TGTGCCACCAGCATAAGGACACCTGGGGCCAACGTCCTGACTTTC. Residues: CATSIRTPGANVLTF. This chain connects TRBV15 to TRBJ2-6; tentative D call: TRBD1 (5 bases). This CDR3 contains 15 residues. V was trimmed by 4 bases and J by 2 bases, leaving 9 bases between them. The germline V gene has CDR1 LNHNV and CDR2 YYDKDF (reference sequence).

V and J are TRBV16 and TRBJ1-3; D call uncertain. Trimming removed 6 bases at V and 0 bases at J, with 12 bases between. From germline, CDR1 is KGHSY and CDR2 FQNENV. This CDR3 has 15 amino acids. CDR3 in amino acids: CASRNTATSGNTIYF. The CDR3 DNA reads TGTGCCAGCAGGAATACAGCGACCTCTGGAAACACCATATATTTT.

V gene TRBV7-9 combines with J gene TRBJ2-2, with D perhaps being TRBD1 or TRBD2 (5 bases each). The CDR3 sequence is 13 residues long. Germline V CDR1 and CDR2: SEHNR, FQNEAQ (reference sequence). V lost 5 bases and J lost 6, with 10 bases in between. CDR3 DNA sequence: TGTGCCAGCAGCCCCCTGGGGGCCGGGGAGCTGTTTTTT. It encodes CASSPLGAGELFF.

On this clone: Other nucleotide sequences from this sample produce the same CDR3. The chain joins TRBV28 to TRBJ1-1, with D maybe TRBD1 (5 bases). This CDR3 spans 14 amino acids. Germline CDR1 is MDHEN and CDR2 is SYDVKM. V lost 1 base and J 2 bases, leaving 8 bases between the germline ends. This CDR3 is CASSLSQGNTEAFF. CDR3 bases: TGTGCCAGCAGTTTATCCCAGGGCAACACTGAAGCTTTCTTT.

This chain joins TRBV29-1 and TRBJ1-3; D call uncertain. V was cut by 7 bases and J by 3 bases, with 13 bases left in between. CDR3 length equals 13 residues. CDR1 is SQVTM and CDR2 is ANQGSEA in the germline V gene. This CDR3 is CSALLNFGNTIYF. CDR3 coding DNA: TGCAGCGCGCTTCTAAATTTTGGAAACACCATATATTTT.